Listed below are T cell receptor beta chains from one sample, sequenced in a study of blood T cell repertoires in COVID-19. Using immunoSEQ multiplex PCR, the repertoire was profiled, and TCRdb retains in-frame clones only, with some absent. The sample has 200,000 to 250,000 clones, more than 75% seen once. The sequenced sample was PBMCs or T cells enriched from blood (not recorded which). The origin of the receptors is a man aged 25 to 40 with acute COVID-19. Both conserved end residues are part of each CDR3. A D gene is named only where the DNA matches it firmly. Clone size is stated in some rows and not others, as once, few, many or a class when expanded.

- | TRBJ1-2 | TRBV2 | 14 | - | TGTGCCAGCAGTGATGGTCCCGGAGACTATGGCTACACCTTC | CASSDGPGDYGYTF
- | TRBJ1-2 | TRBV28 | 17 | TRBD1 | TGTGCCAGCAGTTTTCACCCTGGGACAGGTTCTAACTATGGCTACACCTTC | CASSFHPGTGSNYGYTF
- | TRBJ1-1 | TRBV13 | 16 | TRBD1 | TGTGCCAGCAGCCCTTCAGGGGGCGCGTTCAGCGCTGAAGCTTTCTTT | CASSPSGGAFSAEAFF
few | TRBJ1-6 | TRBV19 | 15 | - | TGTGCCAGTAGTATCAGTTTTGTAGGAGATTCACCCCTCCACTTT | CASSISFVGDSPLHF
- | TRBJ2-3 | TRBV7-2 | 15 | - | TGTGCCACTACGCCGTTTGGGGCCAACACAGATACGCAGTATTTT | CATTPFGANTDTQYF
- | TRBJ1-5 | TRBV5-4 | 15 | TRBD1 | TGTGCCAGCAGCTTCGACAGGGGTAGCAATCAGCCCCAGCATTTT | CASSFDRGSNQPQHF
- | TRBJ2-7 | TRBV4-1 | 13 | - | TGCGCCAGCAGCCACACAGGGCCCTACGAGCAGTACTTC | CASSHTGPYEQYF
- | TRBJ1-5 | TRBV5-5 | 19 | TRBD1 | TGTGCCAGCAGCTTTCTATACCGGGACAGGGTAAGGGAAGATCAGCCCCAGCATTTT | CASSFLYRDRVREDQPQHF
- | TRBJ2-5 | TRBV5-4 | 15 | TRBD2 | TGTGCCAGCAGCCCCACTAGCGGGGTTGGTGAGACCCAGTACTTC | CASSPTSGVGETQYF
once | TRBJ1-2 | TRBV5-4 | 17 | - | TGTGCCAGCAGCTGGGGGGGACGGGGGATAACTAACTATGGCTACACCTTC | CASSWGGRGITNYGYTF
- | TRBJ1-6 | TRBV5-1 | 14 | TRBD1 | TGCGCCAGCAGCTTGGACAGGGGGAATTCACCCCTCCACTTT | CASSLDRGNSPLHF
- | TRBJ1-2 | TRBV6-1 | 14 | - | TGTGCCAGCAGTGAAGCGGGGGGGTACGATGGCTACACCTTC | CASSEAGGYDGYTF
- | TRBJ1-1 | TRBV7-8 | 12 | - | TGTGCCAGCAGCCAGAGGGCGGTTGAAGCTTTCTTT | CASSQRAVEAFF
- | TRBJ1-2 | TRBV7-9 | 16 | TRBD1 | TGTGCCAGCAGCTCGGTCCCGGGACAGGAAAGCTATGGCTACACCTTC | CASSSVPGQESYGYTF
few | TRBJ1-3 | TRBV5-4 | 18 | TRBD1 | TGTGCCAGCAGCTTGTGGGGACAGACCTTAATCTCTGGAAACACCATATATTTT | CASSLWGQTLISGNTIYF
- | TRBJ2-5 | TRBV19 | 12 | - | TGTGCCAGTTTAGGGGGTGGGGAGACCCAGTACTTC | CASLGGGETQYF
- | TRBJ1-2 | TRBV5-1 | 15 | - | TGCGCCAGCAGCTTGTATCCGGGGGCTAACTATGGCTACACCTTC | CASSLYPGANYGYTF
- | TRBJ1-4 | TRBV2 | 16 | TRBD1 | TGTGCCAGCAGTGAGACAGGGGGCGCCCCTAATGAAAAACTGTTTTTT | CASSETGGAPNEKLFF
- | TRBJ1-6 | TRBV19 | 15 | TRBD1 | TGTGCCAGTAGCGGGACAGCATTGTATAATTCACCCCTCCACTTT | CASSGTALYNSPLHF
few | TRBJ1-1 | TRBV4-1 | 15 | - | TGCGCCAGCAGCCAAACATTGACGGCAGGCACTGAAGCTTTCTTT | CASSQTLTAGTEAFF
few | TRBJ1-1 | TRBV5-1 | 14 | - | TGCGCCAGCAGCTTGTTCAGGGAGGGCACTGAAGCTTTCTTT | CASSLFREGTEAFF
- | TRBJ1-2 | TRBV7-3 | 18 | TRBD1 | TGTGCCAGCAGCTCCAATGGGGCAGGGGGTTCTTTGGACTATGGCTACACCTTC | CASSSNGAGGSLDYGYTF
- | TRBJ1-1 | TRBV2 | 14 | TRBD1 | TGTGCCAGCAGTGAAACAGGGGGGAGCACTGAAGCTTTCTTT | CASSETGGSTEAFF
many | TRBJ1-1 | TRBV19 | 14 | - | TGTGCCAGTAGCGTGAACAGCATGAACACTGAAGCTTTCTTT | CASSVNSMNTEAFF
- | TRBJ2-7 | TRBV12-3/TRBV12-4 | 13 | TRBD1 | TGTGCCAGCAGTCCAACAGGGGGCTACGAGCAGTACTTC | CASSPTGGYEQYF
- | TRBJ2-1 | TRBV11-2 | 17 | TRBD2 | TGTGCCAGCAGCCCGACTCTAGCGGGGGGGGTTTACAATGAGCAGTTCTTC | CASSPTLAGGVYNEQFF
few | TRBJ1-2 | TRBV6-5 | 13 | - | TGTGCCAGCAGTTATCCAAGGGGCGAGGGCTACACCTTC | CASSYPRGEGYTF
- | TRBJ2-5 | TRBV5-1 | 14 | - | TGCGCCAGCAGCGGGGGGACAGTCCAAGAGACCCAGTACTTC | CASSGGTVQETQYF
- | TRBJ2-5 | TRBV6-5 | 12 | - | TGTGCCAGCAGACAATTAGCTAAGTCCCAGTACTTC | CASRQLAKSQYF
- | TRBJ2-5 | TRBV2 | 16 | TRBD2 | TGTGCCAGCAGTGAATTGGGCGGGGGGGCTCAAGAGACCCAGTACTTC | CASSELGGGAQETQYF
- | TRBJ2-2 | TRBV5-6 | 15 | TRBD2 | TGTGCCAGCGGTTTAGCGGGGGCGAACACCGGGGAGCTGTTTTTT | CASGLAGANTGELFF
few | TRBJ2-7 | TRBV19 | 14 | TRBD2 | TGTGCCAGTAGTAAGCGGGGCGCCCCAAACGAGCAGTACTTC | CASSKRGAPNEQYF